The 3 T cell receptor beta chains given below trace back to one sample, sequenced in a study of follicular helper T cells after annual influenza vaccination. Time point of the sample: 2015-2016 season, 7 days after influenza vaccination. Some clones are missing from TCRdb's copy, which holds only in-frame ones; the method was immunoSEQ multiplex PCR. The table shows 8,500 to 9,000 clones, with approximately 85% occurring only once. The input for sequencing was CXCR5+ CD38- circulating T follicular helper cells from blood, taken 7 days after influenza vaccination. The subset is: circulating Tfh, non-naive CD4+CXCR5+PD-1+ (ICOS+CD38+ or ICOS-CD38-). All receptors come from an adult who received the influenza vaccine.

The chain carries TRBV7-9 and TRBJ2-3, with no clear D. Between the trimmed V and J ends, which lost 5 bases and 0 bases, there was a span of 15 bases. CDR1 and CDR2 from the germline V gene are SEHNR and FQNEAQ (reference sequence). The CDR3 is 16 amino acids. The CDR3 region has the DNA TGTGCCAGCAGCCGTACAGACGGTTCTAGCACAGATACGCAGTATTTT. Protein product: CASSRTDGSSTDTQYF. Full variable domain (remainder filled in from reference TRBV7-9 and TRBJ2-3): DTGVSQNPRHKITKRGQNVTFRCDPISEHNRLYWYRQTLGQGPEFLTYFQNEAQLEKSRLLSDRFSAERPKGSFSTLEIQRTEQGDSAMYLCASSRTDGSSTDTQYFGPGTRLTVL.

This chain uses TRBV7-3 with TRBJ2-1, with D possibly being TRBD2 (5 bases). Germline CDR1 is SGHTA and CDR2 is FQGTGA. V was shortened by 1 base and J by 9 bases, with 7 bases between the two germline ends. There are 12 residues in the CDR3. The CDR3 region has the DNA TGTGCCAGCAGCTTAATAGGAGGTGAGCAGTTCTTC. Its protein is CASSLIGGEQFF. Full variable domain (remainder filled in from reference TRBV7-3 and TRBJ2-1): GAGVSQTPSNKVTEKGKYVELRCDPISGHTALYWYRQSLGQGPEFLIYFQGTGAADDSGLPNDRFFAVRPEGSVSTLKIQRTERGDSAVYLCASSLIGGEQFFGPGTRLTVL.

This rearrangement joins TRBV27 to TRBJ2-3, with D unresolved. The germline V gene encodes CDR1 MNHEY and CDR2 SMNVEV (reference sequence). Between the trimmed V and J ends, which lost 5 bases and 2 bases, there was a span of 14 bases. This CDR3 is 15 amino acids long. In DNA form, the CDR3 reads TGTGCCAGCAGTGATAACCGACTTATCACAGATACGCAGTATTTT. Its protein is CASSDNRLITDTQYF.